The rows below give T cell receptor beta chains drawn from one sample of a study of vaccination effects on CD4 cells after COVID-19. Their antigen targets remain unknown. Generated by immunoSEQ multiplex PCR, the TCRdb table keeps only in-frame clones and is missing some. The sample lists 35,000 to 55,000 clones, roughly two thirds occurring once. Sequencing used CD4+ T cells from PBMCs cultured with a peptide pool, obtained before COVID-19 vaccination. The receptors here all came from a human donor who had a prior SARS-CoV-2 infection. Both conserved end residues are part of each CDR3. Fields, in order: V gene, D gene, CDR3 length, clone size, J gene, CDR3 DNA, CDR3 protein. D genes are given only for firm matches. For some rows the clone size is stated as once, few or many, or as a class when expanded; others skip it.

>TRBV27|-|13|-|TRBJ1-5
TGTGCCAGTGCCTTACGGAGATCGGAGCCCCAGCATTTT
CASALRRSEPQHF
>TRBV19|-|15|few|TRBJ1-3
TGTGCCAGTAGCAACGGACGTTCCTCTGGAAACACCATATATTTT
CASSNGRSSGNTIYF
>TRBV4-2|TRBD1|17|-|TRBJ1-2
TGTGCCAGCAGCCAAGATTCGAAGGACAGGGGGACCTATGGCTACACCTTC
CASSQDSKDRGTYGYTF
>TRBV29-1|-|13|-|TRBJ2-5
TGCAGCGTTGAGGCAACGGGAGCAGAGACCCAGTACTTC
CSVEATGAETQYF
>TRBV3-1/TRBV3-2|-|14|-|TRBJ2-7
TGTGCCAGCAGCCAGTACCGAAACTCCTACGAGCAGTACTTC
CASSQYRNSYEQYF
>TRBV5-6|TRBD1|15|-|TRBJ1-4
TGTGCCAGCAGCTTATGGACAGGGGCAAATGAAAAACTGTTTTTT
CASSLWTGANEKLFF
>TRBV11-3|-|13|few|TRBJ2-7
TGTGCCAGCAGCTTAATACAGGGTTCCGAGCAGTACTTC
CASSLIQGSEQYF
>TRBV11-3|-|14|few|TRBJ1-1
TGTGCCAGCAGCTTAGTGGCAGAGAACACTGAAGCTTTCTTT
CASSLVAENTEAFF
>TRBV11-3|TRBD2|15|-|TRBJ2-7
TGTGCCAGCAGCCAGCATGAACTAGCGTTGTACGAGCAGTACTTC
CASSQHELALYEQYF
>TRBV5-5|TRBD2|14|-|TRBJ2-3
TGTGCCAGCAGACCGGGACTAAGCACAGATACGCAGTATTTT
CASRPGLSTDTQYF
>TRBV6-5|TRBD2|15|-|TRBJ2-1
TGTGCCAGCACCCCCACCGTGGGGGGGTCGGATGAGCAGTTCTTC
CASTPTVGGSDEQFF
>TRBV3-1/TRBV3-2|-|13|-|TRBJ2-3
TGTGCCAGCAGCCAACTCCTCACAGATACGCAGTATTTT
CASSQLLTDTQYF
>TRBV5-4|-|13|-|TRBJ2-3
TGTGCCAGCAGCTTGGAGATGGGGGATACGCAGTATTTT
CASSLEMGDTQYF
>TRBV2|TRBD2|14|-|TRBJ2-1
TGTGCCAGCAGTAGCAGCGGGGGGGACAATGAGCAGTTCTTC
CASSSSGGDNEQFF
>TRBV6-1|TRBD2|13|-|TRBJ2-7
TGTGCCAGCAGTGACGGACTAGCGTACGAGCAGTACTTC
CASSDGLAYEQYF
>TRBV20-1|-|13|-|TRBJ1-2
TGCAGTGCTAGTGAGGGTAGGATAATTGGCTACACCTTC
CSASEGRIIGYTF
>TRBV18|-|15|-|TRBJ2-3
TGTGCCAGCTCACCCCGGACGGAAAGCACAGATACGCAGTATTTT
CASSPRTESTDTQYF
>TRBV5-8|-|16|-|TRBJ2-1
TGTGCCAGCAGCTTGGGGGGTCGTATTCAGATTCTAGAGCAGTTCTTC
CASSLGGRIQILEQFF
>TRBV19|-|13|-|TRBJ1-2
TGTGCCAGTAGTTTACAGGGTGTATATGGCTACACCTTC
CASSLQGVYGYTF
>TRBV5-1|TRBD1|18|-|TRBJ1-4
TGCGCCAGCAGCCCGGGGTTACGGGACAGGGTCACTAATGAAAAACTGTTTTTT
CASSPGLRDRVTNEKLFF
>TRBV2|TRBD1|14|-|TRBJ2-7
TGTGCCAGCAGTGTGAAGAGGGACAGGACAGGTCAGTACTTC
CASSVKRDRTGQYF
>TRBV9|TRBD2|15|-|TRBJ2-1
TGTGCCAGCAGCGCCAGCGGGACGAACTACAATGAGCAGTTCTTC
CASSASGTNYNEQFF
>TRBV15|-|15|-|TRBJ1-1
TGTGCCACCAGCAGAGGAGCACAGGCGAACACTGAAGCTTTCTTT
CATSRGAQANTEAFF
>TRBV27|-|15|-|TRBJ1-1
TGTGCCAGCAGTTTAGTTCAGGGACCCAACACTGAAGCTTTCTTT
CASSLVQGPNTEAFF
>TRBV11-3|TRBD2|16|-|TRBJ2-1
TGTGCCAGCAGCCCGGGCGGGGGGGCCTTCTACAATGAGCAGTTCTTC
CASSPGGGAFYNEQFF
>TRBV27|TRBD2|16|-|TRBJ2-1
TGTGCCAGCAGTTTATATCTAGCGGGGGTTTTCAATGAGCAGTTCTTC
CASSLYLAGVFNEQFF
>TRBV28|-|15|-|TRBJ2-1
TGTGCCAGCAGAAAAGGACGGTCAGGGGTCAATGAGCAGTTCTTC
CASRKGRSGVNEQFF
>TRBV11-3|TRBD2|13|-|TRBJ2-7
TGTGCCAGCGGTCGGCGGGAGGATAAGGAGCAGTACTTC
CASGRREDKEQYF
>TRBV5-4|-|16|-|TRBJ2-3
TGTGCCAGCAGCTTATCCACTAGCTCTAGCACAGATACGCAGTATTTT
CASSLSTSSSTDTQYF
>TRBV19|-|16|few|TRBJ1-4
TGTGCCACCAAAGACCCACAGGGTCCAACTAATGAAAAACTGTTTTTT
CATKDPQGPTNEKLFF
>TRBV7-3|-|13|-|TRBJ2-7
TGTGCCAGCAGCCAAACAGGGAGGGGCGAGCAGTACTTC
CASSQTGRGEQYF
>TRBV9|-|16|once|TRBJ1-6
TGTGCCAGCAGCGTAGGGCCGGGTTCTGCTAATTCACCCCTCCACTTT
CASSVGPGSANSPLHF
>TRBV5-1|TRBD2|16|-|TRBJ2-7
TGCGCCAGCAGCTCCGATTCCGGGACTAGCCACTACGAGCAGTACTTC
CASSSDSGTSHYEQYF
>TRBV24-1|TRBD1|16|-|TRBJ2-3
TGTGCCACCAGTGATTCGGGACAGGGGATCACAGATACGCAGTATTTT
CATSDSGQGITDTQYF
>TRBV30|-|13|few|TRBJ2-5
TGTGCCTGGAGTGTATCGGGAGAGGGGACCCAGTACTTC
CAWSVSGEGTQYF